The rows below give T cell receptor beta chains drawn from one sample of a study of cytomegalovirus exposure and HLA in healthy donors. TCRdb's copy holds only in-frame clones and misses some; the assay was immunoSEQ multiplex PCR. The table has fewer than 200,000 clones, over 80% seen once. Sequenced material: PBMCs. The origin of the receptors is a woman in her forties or fifties in good health and CMV-seropositive. Each CDR3 is given with its conserved first and last residue. The D gene is left open where the match is weak. Only some rows state a clone size, as once, few, many or a class for expanded clones.

J gene,D gene,V gene,clone size,CDR3 protein,CDR3 DNA
TRBJ1-2,TRBD1,TRBV28,few,CASSFQTGSGGYTF,TGTGCCAGCAGTTTCCAGACAGGGTCGGGCGGCTACACCTTC
TRBJ1-2,TRBD1,TRBV7-2,-,CASSLIGTDGYTF,TGTGCCAGCAGCTTAATTGGGACAGATGGCTACACCTTC
TRBJ2-7,-,TRBV14,-,CASNEGLTRPYEQYF,TGTGCCAGCAACGAAGGTCTGACTAGACCATACGAGCAGTACTTC
TRBJ2-5,-,TRBV30,-,CAWSPSLETQYF,TGTGCCTGGAGTCCAAGCTTGGAGACCCAGTACTTC
TRBJ2-3,TRBD2,TRBV5-1,-,CASSLVGPPGAGGPDTQYF,TGCGCCAGCAGCTTGGTTGGCCCTCCAGGAGCGGGAGGGCCGGATACGCAGTATTTT
TRBJ1-6,-,TRBV6-6,-,CASSYELNGSPLHF,TGTGCCAGCAGTTACGAGTTAAACGGTTCACCCCTCCACTTT
TRBJ2-3,-,TRBV28,few,CASSLERTQYF,TGTGCCAGCAGTTTGGAGCGCACGCAGTATTTT
TRBJ2-5,TRBD2,TRBV5-1,-,CASGLGSGEETQYF,TGCGCCAGCGGGCTGGGTAGCGGGGAAGAGACCCAGTACTTC
TRBJ2-3,-,TRBV15,once,CATSRDPVDTQYF,TGTGCCACCAGCAGAGACCCCGTTGATACGCAGTATTTT
TRBJ2-5,TRBD2,TRBV7-7,-,CASSKGLAGGETQYF,TGTGCTAGCAGTAAGGGACTAGCGGGAGGAGAGACCCAGTACTTC
TRBJ2-5,TRBD1,TRBV5-1,-,CASSLGTLDRGLARYF,TGCGCCAGCAGCTTGGGGACACTCGACAGGGGACTCGCACGTTACTTC
TRBJ1-2,-,TRBV7-9,-,CASSLDGGPAYGYTF,TGTGCCAGCAGCTTAGATGGAGGGCCCGCCTATGGCTACACCTTC
TRBJ2-7,TRBD1,TRBV6-6,-,CASSRDRDYEQYF,TGTGCCAGCAGTCGGGACAGGGACTACGAGCAGTACTTC
TRBJ1-2,-,TRBV11-2,-,CASSPPSQGSFGYTF,TGTGCCAGCAGCCCTCCCAGTCAGGGCTCTTTTGGCTACACCTTC
TRBJ1-4,TRBD1,TRBV7-9,once,CASSLDGTGEGTNEKLFF,TGTGCCAGCAGCTTAGATGGGACAGGGGAAGGAACTAATGAAAAACTGTTTTTT
TRBJ2-2,TRBD1,TRBV9,-,CASSARDRGDTGELFF,TGTGCCAGCAGCGCTCGGGACAGGGGAGACACCGGGGAGCTGTTTTTT
TRBJ1-2,TRBD1,TRBV7-9,-,CASTGTGTNYGYTF,TGTGCCAGCACAGGGACAGGGACTAACTATGGCTACACCTTC
TRBJ2-7,TRBD1,TRBV6-1,-,CASSEQGVEQYF,TGTGCCAGCAGTGAACAGGGGGTCGAGCAGTACTTC
TRBJ2-7,-,TRBV19,once,CASSMKLSGGAPEQYF,TGTGCCAGTAGTATGAAGCTATCCGGAGGTGCGCCCGAGCAGTACTTC
TRBJ2-6,TRBD1,TRBV5-3,once,CARSPSWDSDPPGANVLTF,TGTGCCAGAAGCCCTTCCTGGGACAGTGACCCTCCTGGGGCCAACGTCCTGACTTTC
TRBJ2-2,TRBD1,TRBV4-3,-,CASSQPSGGSAGELFF,TGCGCCAGCAGCCAACCCTCAGGGGGTTCGGCCGGGGAGCTGTTTTTT
TRBJ2-7,TRBD1,TRBV10-3,-,CATGQGRNEQYF,TGTGCCACCGGACAGGGAAGGAACGAGCAGTACTTC
TRBJ2-3,TRBD2,TRBV5-1,few,CASSAGTTSTDTQYF,TGCGCCAGCAGCGCCGGGACTACTAGCACAGATACGCAGTATTTT
TRBJ1-3,-,TRBV27,few,CASSTPLAGRGNTIYF,TGTGCCAGCAGTACCCCCCTGGCGGGGAGGGGAAACACCATATATTTT
TRBJ1-1,TRBD1,TRBV30,-,CAGGQGTGTEAFF,TGTGCCGGAGGACAGGGAACGGGGACTGAAGCTTTCTTT
TRBJ2-3,-,TRBV11-2,-,CASSSPIGGSTDTQYF,TGTGCCAGCAGCTCCCCCATCGGGGGAAGCACAGATACGCAGTATTTT
TRBJ2-1,-,TRBV6-4,once,CASSDQGLSYNEQFF,TGTGCCAGCAGTGACCAGGGGTTATCCTACAATGAGCAGTTCTTC
TRBJ2-7,-,TRBV6-1,-,CASSSGNSYEQYF,TGTGCCAGCAGTTCAGGGAACTCCTACGAGCAGTACTTC
TRBJ1-1,-,TRBV5-1,-,CASSSGARGNIEAFF,TGCGCCAGCAGCTCAGGGGCGAGAGGGAACATTGAAGCTTTCTTT
TRBJ1-2,-,TRBV2,-,CASRPDSRGYGYTF,TGTGCCAGCAGACCGGACAGCAGGGGCTATGGCTACACCTTC
TRBJ2-5,TRBD2,TRBV28,few,CASRLGGVLQETQYF,TGTGCCAGCAGACTCGGGGGGGTACTTCAAGAGACCCAGTACTTC
TRBJ1-3,-,TRBV28,-,CASSPPTEEGSGNTIYF,TGTGCCAGCAGTCCCCCGACGGAGGAGGGCTCTGGAAACACCATATATTTT
TRBJ1-1,TRBD1,TRBV4-2,-,CASSQDLRQGVVEAFF,TGTGCCAGCAGCCAAGATCTTAGGCAGGGGGTGGTTGAAGCTTTCTTT
TRBJ1-6,-,TRBV11-2,-,CASSAGSYNSPLHF,TGTGCCAGCAGTGCAGGCTCCTATAATTCACCCCTCCACTTT